This T cell receptor beta chain originates from a study of response to subunit inactivated influenza vaccine (dated by TCRdb to the late 2010s). Regarding the complete study: Deep quantitative profiling of the T cell receptor repertoire was used in the study to follow responses to a trivalent subunit inactivated influenza vaccine.

The germline V and J ends show losses of 2 bases and 2 bases respectively, and no gene match explains 5 bases of the junction. Spanning cysteine to phenylalanine, the CDR3 consists of 16 amino acids. The DNA shown is the 48-base CDR3, in frame from base 1. Library creation used RT-PCR. The listed sequencing device is Illumina HiSeq 2500. TCRdb reprocessed the public reads (quality trimming at Q25 with fastp, clone calling with MiXCR) and kept in-frame beta chains. Rows are unified per CDR3 protein, each entry keeping the most common DNA and genes. Within this sample are around 650,000 distinct CDR3 sequences, with about 15% of them counted one time only. Clones ranked in the top ten supply more than 9% of the sample. Study-level results and caveats: The authors suggested that each seasonal influenza vaccination may recruit only a limited number of new T cells.

This clonotype was observed a few times. Its recognized antigen is unknown. It has no much larger one-base neighbor in the sample; base qualities were not kept. The sequencing used PBMCs from blood, collected 11 to 12 days after vaccination. The sequence joins TRBV12-3 or TRBV12-4 to TRBJ2-2, and TRBD2 aligns with 7 junction nucleotides. The source of this sequence is a man aged 50 to 59 who received an inactivated influenza vaccine. Donor details come from another sample of the same person, matched by shared clones. In nucleotide form, the sequence is TGTGCCAGCAGTTTATCGCGGGAGCTAAACACCGGGGAGCTGTTTTTT. It is translated as CASSLSRELNTGELFF.